This T cell receptor (beta chain) was observed in a study of T-cell reconstitution after alpha-beta-depleted transplantation in children. The table lists this clonotype with many counts. V was shortened by 5 bases and J by 5 bases, with 11 bases between the two germline ends. This CDR3 is built from 13 residues. Germline lookup yields CDR1 SGHDT and CDR2 YYEEEE. Unique molecular identifiers were used in preparing the TCRbeta library. TCRdb processed the PCR reads anew with MiXCR; each CDR3 protein has one entry. The sample records about 110,000 distinct CDR3 sequences, about 9.3% being singletons. The rearrangement joins TRBV5-6 to TRBJ2-1; D gene unclear. The TCR was taken from a human donor who donated a stem cell graft to a child with acute lymphoblastic leukemia. The sequences come from PBMCs from the stem cell graft donor, collected from the stem cell graft. The CDR3: CASRNINNNEQFF. CDR3 coding DNA: TGTGCCAGCAGAAACATTAATAACAATGAGCAGTTCTTC.